The TCR beta chain described here comes from a study of blood T cells in healthy people across ages. Together with a sample-barcoded 5' primer, a J-beta primer mix was included in a second PCR lasting about 7 to 11 cycles. One entry per CDR3 protein, called by TCRdb with MiXCR from the 5' RACE reads. The sample has around 800,000 distinct CDR3 sequences; 40% to 50% are singletons. This clonotype showed up many times. V was clipped by 6 bases and J by 1 base, with 13 bases between them. The CDR3 covers 15 residues. Sequencing input: blood. The V call is TRBV12-3 or TRBV12-4, the J call TRBJ2-1, with D unresolved. The sequence came from a man in his sixties in good health. The CDR3 nucleotides read TGTGCCAGCAGCTTACGAGGTTCTTCCTACAATGAGCAGTTCTTC. Translation gives CASSLRGSSYNEQFF.